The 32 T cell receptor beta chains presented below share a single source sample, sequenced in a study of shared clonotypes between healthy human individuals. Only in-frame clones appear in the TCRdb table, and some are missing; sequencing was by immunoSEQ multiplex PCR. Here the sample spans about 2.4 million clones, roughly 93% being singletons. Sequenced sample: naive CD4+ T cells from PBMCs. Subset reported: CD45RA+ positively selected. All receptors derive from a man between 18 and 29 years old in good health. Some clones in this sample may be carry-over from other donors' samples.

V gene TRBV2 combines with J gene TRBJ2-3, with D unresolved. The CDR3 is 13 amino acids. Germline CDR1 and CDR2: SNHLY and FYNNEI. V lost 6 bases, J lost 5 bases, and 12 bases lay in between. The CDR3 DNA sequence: TGTGCCAGCAGCTCCCCGGTAGGAGATACGCAGTATTTT. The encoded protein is CASSSPVGDTQYF.

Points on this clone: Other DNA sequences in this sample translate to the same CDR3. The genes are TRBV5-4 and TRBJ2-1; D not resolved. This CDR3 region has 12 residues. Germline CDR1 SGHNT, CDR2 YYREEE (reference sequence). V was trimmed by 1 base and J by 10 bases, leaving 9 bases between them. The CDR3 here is CASSLLSSEQFF. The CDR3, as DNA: TGTGCCAGCAGCTTGTTGAGCTCGGAGCAGTTCTTC.

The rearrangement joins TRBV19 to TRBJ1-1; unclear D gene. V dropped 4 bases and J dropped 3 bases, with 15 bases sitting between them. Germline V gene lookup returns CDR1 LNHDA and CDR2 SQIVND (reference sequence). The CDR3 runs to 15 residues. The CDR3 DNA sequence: TGTGCCAGTAGTAACCATTTTTTGGGGTACACTGAAGCTTTCTTT. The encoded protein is CASSNHFLGYTEAFF.

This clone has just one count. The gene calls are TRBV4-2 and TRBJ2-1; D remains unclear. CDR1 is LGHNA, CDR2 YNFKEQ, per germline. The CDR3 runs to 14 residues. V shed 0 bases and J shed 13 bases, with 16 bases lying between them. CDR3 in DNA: TGTGCCAGCAGCCAAGATCTTCGGCGCGGCGGTCAGTTCTTC. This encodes CASSQDLRRGGQFF.

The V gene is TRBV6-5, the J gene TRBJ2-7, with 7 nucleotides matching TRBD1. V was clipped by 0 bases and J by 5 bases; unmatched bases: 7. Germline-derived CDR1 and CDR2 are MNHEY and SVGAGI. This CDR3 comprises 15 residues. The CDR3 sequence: CASSYSVQGINEQYF. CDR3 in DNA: TGTGCCAGCAGTTACTCGGTACAGGGGATCAACGAGCAGTACTTC.

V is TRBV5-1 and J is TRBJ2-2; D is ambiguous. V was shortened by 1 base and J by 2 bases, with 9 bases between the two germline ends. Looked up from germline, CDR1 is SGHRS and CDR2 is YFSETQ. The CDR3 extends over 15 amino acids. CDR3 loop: CASSLPVGNTGELFF. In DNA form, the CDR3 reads TGCGCCAGCAGCTTGCCCGTAGGAAACACCGGGGAGCTGTTTTTT. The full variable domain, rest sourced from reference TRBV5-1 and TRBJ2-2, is KAGVTQTPRYLIKTRGQQVTLSCSPISGHRSVSWYQQTPGQGLQFLFEYFSETQRNKGNFPGRFSGRQFSNSRSEMNVSTLELGDSALYLCASSLPVGNTGELFFGEGSRLTVL.

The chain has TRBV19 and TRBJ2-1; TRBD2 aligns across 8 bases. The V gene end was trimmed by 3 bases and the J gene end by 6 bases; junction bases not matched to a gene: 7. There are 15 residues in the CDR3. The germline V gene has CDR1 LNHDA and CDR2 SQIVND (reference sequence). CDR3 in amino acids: CASSITAGARNEQFF. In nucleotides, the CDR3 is TGTGCCAGTAGTATCACAGCGGGAGCTCGCAATGAGCAGTTCTTC.

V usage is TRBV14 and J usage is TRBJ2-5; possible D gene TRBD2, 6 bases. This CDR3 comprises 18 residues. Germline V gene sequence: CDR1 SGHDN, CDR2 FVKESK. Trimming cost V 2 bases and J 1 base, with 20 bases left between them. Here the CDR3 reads CASSQNRDSYYSQETQYF. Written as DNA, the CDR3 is TGTGCCAGCAGCCAAAACCGGGACTCCTATTACTCCCAAGAGACCCAGTACTTC.

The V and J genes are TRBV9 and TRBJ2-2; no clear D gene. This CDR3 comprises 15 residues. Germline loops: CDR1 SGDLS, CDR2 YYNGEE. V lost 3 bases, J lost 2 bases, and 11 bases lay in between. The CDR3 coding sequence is TGTGCCAGCAGCGGACCCTCAAGCAACACCGGGGAGCTGTTTTTT. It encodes CASSGPSSNTGELFF.

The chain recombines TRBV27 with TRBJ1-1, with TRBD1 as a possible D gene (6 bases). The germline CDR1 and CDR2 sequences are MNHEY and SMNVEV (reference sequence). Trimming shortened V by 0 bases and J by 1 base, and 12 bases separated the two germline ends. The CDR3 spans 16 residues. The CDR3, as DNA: TGTGCCAGCAGTTTATCCAGGGGCGAAAAGAACACTGAAGCTTTCTTT. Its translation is CASSLSRGEKNTEAFF.

The CDR3 nucleotides are TGCGCCAGCAGCTTGCCTACTAGCGGAAATTACAATGAGCAGTTCTTC. Its protein is CASSLPTSGNYNEQFF. The chain employs TRBV5-1 and TRBJ2-1; TRBD2 matches at 8 bases. CDR1 and CDR2 from the germline V gene are SGHRS and YFSETQ. This CDR3 has 16 residues. V shed 1 base, J shed 4 bases, and the junction held 7 bases outside the gene matches.

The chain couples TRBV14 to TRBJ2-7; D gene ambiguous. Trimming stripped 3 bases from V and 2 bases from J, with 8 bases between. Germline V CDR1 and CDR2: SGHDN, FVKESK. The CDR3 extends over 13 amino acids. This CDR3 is CASSHHATYEQYF. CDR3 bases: TGTGCCAGCAGCCACCATGCGACCTACGAGCAGTACTTC. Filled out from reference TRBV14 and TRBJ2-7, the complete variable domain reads EAGVTQFPSHSVIEKGQTVTLRCDPISGHDNLYWYRRVMGKEIKFLLHFVKESKQDESGMPNNRFLAERTGGTYSTLKVQPAELEDSGVYFCASSHHATYEQYFGPGTRLTVT.

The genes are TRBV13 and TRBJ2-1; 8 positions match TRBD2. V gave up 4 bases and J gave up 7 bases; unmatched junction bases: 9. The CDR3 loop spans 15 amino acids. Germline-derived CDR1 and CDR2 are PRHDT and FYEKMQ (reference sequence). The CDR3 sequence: CASSYSVAGRNEQFF. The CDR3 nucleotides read TGTGCCAGCAGCTACTCGGTAGCGGGGCGGAATGAGCAGTTCTTC.

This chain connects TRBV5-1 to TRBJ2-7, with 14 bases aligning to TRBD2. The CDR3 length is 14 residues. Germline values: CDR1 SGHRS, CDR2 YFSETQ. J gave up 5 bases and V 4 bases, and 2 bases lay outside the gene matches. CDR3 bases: TGCGCCAGCAGCAAGGGACTAGCGGGGGACGAGCAGTACTTC. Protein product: CASSKGLAGDEQYF.

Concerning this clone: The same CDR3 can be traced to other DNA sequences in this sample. The CDR3 protein is CASSPQGRSSYEQYF. The CDR3 nucleotides read TGTGCCAGCAGCCCGCAGGGTCGAAGCTCCTACGAGCAGTACTTC. The V gene is TRBV7-2, the J gene TRBJ2-7; D might be TRBD1 (5 bases). Trimming left V 5 bases short and J 0 bases short, with 14 bases between. From germline, CDR1 is SGHTA and CDR2 FQGNSA. CDR3 length equals 15 residues.

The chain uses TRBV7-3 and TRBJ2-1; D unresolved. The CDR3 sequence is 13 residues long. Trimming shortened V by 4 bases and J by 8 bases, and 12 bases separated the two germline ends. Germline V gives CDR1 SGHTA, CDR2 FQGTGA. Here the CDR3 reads CASSYGSGDEQFF. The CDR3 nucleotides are TGTGCCAGCAGCTACGGTTCTGGTGATGAGCAGTTCTTC.

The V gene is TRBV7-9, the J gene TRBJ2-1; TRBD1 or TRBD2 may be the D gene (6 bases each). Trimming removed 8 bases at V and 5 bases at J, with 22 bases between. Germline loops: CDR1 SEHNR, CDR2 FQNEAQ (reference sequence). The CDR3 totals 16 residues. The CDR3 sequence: CASGSVLGGQDNEQFF. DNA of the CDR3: TGTGCCAGCGGAAGTGTCTTGGGGGGACAAGACAATGAGCAGTTCTTC.

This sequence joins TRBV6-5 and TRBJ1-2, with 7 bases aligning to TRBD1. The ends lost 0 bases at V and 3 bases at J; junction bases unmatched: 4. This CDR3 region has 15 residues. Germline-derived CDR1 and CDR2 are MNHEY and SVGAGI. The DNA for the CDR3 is TGTGCCAGCAGTTACTCCAACAGGGGTCACTATGGCTACACCTTC. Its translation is CASSYSNRGHYGYTF.

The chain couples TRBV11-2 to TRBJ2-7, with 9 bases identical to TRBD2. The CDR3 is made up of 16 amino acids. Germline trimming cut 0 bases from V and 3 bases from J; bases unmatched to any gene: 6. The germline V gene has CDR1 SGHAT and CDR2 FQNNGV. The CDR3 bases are TGTGCCAGCAGCTTAGATCGAGTAGCGGGGGTCTACGAGCAGTACTTC. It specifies CASSLDRVAGVYEQYF.

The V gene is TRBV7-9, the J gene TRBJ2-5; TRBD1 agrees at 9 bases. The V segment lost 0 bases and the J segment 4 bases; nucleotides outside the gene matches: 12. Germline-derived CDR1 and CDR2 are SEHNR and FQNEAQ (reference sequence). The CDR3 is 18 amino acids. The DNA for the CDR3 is TGTGCCAGCAGCTTAGCGGTGAATTGGGACAGGGTTGGAGAGACCCAGTACTTC. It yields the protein CASSLAVNWDRVGETQYF.

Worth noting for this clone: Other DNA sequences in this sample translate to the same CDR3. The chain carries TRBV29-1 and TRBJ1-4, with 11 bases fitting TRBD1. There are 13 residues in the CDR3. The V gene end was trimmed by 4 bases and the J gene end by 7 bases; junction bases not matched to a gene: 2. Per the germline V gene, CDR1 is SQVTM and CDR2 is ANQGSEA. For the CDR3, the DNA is TGCAGCGTTGGAGGGACAGGGGGTGAAAAACTGTTTTTT. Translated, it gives CSVGGTGGEKLFF.

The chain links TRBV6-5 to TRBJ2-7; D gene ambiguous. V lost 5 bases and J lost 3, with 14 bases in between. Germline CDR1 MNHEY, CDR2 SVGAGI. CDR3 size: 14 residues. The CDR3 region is CASSGPKGRYEQYF. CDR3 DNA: TGTGCCAGCAGTGGGCCAAAAGGGCGCTACGAGCAGTACTTC.

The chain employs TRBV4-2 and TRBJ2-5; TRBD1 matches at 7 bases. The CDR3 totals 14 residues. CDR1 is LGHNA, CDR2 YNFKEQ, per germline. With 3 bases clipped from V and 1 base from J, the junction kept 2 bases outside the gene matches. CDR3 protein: CASSQDRFQETQYF. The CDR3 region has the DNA TGTGCCAGCAGCCAGGACAGGTTCCAAGAGACCCAGTACTTC.

The CDR3 bases are TGTGCCAGCAGCGTAGGACAGGGATTCTATGGCTACACCTTC. Amino acids: CASSVGQGFYGYTF. The rearrangement links TRBV9 to TRBJ1-2; 7 bases align to TRBD1. The CDR3 is 14 residues long. J gave up 4 bases and V 0 bases, and 3 bases lay outside the gene matches. Germline V gene sequence: CDR1 SGDLS, CDR2 YYNGEE.

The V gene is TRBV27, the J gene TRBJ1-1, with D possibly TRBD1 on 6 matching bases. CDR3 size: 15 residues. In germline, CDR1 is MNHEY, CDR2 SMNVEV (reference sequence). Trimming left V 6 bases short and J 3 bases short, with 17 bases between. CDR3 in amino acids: CASREGGAGDTEAFF. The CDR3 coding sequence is TGTGCCAGCAGGGAAGGGGGGGCGGGTGACACTGAAGCTTTCTTT.

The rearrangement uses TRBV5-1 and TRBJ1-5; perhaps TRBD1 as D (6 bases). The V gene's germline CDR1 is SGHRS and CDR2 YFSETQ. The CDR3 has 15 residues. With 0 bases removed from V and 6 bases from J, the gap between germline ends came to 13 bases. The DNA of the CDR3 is TGCGCCAGCAGCTTGGAGGGGGTTGCTGGTCAGCCCCAGCATTTT. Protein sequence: CASSLEGVAGQPQHF.

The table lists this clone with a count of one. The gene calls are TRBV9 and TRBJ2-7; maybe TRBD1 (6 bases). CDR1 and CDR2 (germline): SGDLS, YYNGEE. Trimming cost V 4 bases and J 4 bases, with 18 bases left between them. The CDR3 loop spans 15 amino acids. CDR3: CASSRGWGRAYEQYF. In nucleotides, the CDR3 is TGTGCCAGCAGCCGCGGGTGGGGGCGGGCGTACGAGCAGTACTTC.

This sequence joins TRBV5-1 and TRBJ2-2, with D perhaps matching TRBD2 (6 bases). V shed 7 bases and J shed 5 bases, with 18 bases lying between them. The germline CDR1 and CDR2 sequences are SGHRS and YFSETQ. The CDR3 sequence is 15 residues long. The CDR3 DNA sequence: TGCGCCAGCCGCGGAGGGCAGGGACGGACCGGGGAGCTGTTTTTT. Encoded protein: CASRGGQGRTGELFF.

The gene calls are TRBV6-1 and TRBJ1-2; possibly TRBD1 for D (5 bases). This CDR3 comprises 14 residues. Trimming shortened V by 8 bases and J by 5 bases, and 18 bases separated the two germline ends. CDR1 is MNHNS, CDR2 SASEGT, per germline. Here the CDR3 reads CASRLPGHQYGYTF. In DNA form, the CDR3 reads TGTGCCAGCCGTCTTCCCGGACATCAATATGGCTACACCTTC.

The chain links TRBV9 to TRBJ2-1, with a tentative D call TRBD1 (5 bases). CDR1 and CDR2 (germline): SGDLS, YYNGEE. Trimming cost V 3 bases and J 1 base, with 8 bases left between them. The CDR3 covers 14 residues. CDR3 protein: CASSARVSYNEQFF. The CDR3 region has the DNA TGTGCCAGCAGCGCCAGGGTGTCCTACAATGAGCAGTTCTTC.

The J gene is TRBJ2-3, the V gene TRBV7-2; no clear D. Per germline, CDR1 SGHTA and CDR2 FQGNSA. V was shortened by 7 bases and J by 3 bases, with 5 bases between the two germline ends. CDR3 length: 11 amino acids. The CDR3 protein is CASTTTDTQYF. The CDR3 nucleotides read TGTGCCAGCACCACAACAGATACGCAGTATTTT.

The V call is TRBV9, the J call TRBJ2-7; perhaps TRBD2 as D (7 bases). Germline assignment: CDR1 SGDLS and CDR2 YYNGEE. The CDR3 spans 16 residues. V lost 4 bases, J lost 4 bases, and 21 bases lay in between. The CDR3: CASSPRGGARLYEQYF. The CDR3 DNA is TGTGCCAGCAGCCCCAGGGGAGGGGCGCGGCTGTACGAGCAGTACTTC.